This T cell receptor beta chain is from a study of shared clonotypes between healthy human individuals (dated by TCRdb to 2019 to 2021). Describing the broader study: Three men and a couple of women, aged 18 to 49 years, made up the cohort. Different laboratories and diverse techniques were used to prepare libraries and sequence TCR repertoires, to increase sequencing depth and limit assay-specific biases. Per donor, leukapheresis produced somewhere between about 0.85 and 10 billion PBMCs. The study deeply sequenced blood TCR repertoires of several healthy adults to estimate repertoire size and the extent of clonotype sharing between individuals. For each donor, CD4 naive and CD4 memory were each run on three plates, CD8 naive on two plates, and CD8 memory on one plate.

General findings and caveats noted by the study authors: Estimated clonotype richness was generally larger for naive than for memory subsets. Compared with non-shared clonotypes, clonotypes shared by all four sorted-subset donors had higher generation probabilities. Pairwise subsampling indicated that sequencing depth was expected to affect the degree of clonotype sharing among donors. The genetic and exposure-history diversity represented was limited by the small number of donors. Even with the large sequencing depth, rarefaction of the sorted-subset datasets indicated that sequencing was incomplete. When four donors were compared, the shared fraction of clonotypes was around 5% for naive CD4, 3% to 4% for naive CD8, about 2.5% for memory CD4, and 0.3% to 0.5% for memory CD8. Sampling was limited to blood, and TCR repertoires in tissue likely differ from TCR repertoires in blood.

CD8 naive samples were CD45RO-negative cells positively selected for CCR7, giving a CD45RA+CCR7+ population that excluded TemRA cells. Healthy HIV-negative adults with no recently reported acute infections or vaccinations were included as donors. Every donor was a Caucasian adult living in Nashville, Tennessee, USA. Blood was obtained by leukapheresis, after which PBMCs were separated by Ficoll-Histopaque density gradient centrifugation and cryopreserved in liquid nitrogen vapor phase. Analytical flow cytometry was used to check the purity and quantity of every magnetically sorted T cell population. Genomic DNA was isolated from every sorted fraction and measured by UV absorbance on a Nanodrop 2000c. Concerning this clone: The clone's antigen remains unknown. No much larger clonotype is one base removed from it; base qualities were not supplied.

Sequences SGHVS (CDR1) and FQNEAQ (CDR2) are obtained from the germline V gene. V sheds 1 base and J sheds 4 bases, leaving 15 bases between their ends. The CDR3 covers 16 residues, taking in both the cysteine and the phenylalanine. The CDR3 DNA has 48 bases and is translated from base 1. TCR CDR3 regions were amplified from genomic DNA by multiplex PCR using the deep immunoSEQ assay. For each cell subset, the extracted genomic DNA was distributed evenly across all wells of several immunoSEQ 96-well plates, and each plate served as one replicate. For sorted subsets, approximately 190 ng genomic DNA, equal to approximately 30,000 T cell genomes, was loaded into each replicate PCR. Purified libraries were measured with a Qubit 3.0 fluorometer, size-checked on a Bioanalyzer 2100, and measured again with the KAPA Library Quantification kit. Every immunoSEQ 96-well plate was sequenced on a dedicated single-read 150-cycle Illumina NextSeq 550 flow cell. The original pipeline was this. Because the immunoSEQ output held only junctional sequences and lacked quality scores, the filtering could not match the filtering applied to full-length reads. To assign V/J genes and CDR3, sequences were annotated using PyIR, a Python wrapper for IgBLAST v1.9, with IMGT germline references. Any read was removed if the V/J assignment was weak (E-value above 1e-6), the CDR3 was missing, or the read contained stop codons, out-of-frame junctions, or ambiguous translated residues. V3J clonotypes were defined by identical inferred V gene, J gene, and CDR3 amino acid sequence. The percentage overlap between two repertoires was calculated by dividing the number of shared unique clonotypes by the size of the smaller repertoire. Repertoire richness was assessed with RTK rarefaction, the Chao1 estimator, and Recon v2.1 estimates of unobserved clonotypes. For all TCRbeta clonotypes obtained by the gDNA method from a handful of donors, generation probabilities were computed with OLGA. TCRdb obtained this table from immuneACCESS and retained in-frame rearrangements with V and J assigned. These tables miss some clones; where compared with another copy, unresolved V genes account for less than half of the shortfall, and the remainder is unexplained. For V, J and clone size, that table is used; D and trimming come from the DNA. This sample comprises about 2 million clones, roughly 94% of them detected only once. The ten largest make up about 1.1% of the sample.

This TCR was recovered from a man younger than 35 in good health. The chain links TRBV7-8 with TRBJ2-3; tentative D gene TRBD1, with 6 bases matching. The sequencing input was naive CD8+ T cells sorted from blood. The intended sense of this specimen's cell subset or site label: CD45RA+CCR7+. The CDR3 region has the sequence CASSLVQGWESDTQYF. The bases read TGTGCCAGCAGCTTAGTACAGGGTTGGGAATCAGATACGCAGTATTTT.